The 2 T cell receptor beta chains below were found in one sample sequenced in a study of shared clonotypes between healthy human individuals. Using immunoSEQ multiplex PCR, the repertoire was profiled, and TCRdb retains in-frame clones only, with some absent. Of 300,000 to 350,000 clones in the sample, 70% to 75% were seen once. Material: memory CD4+ T cells sorted from blood. Subset described: CD45RA-negative fraction. The receptors stem from a man under 40 in good health.

V usage is TRBV7-2 and J usage is TRBJ2-3; D may match TRBD1 or TRBD2 (6 bases each). V lost 7 bases, J lost 8 bases, and 16 bases lay in between. CDR3 length: 13 residues. CDR1 is SGHTA and CDR2 is FQGNSA in the germline V gene. This CDR3 reads CASNPSGGGTQYF. CDR3 DNA: TGTGCCAGCAATCCAAGCGGAGGGGGTACGCAGTATTTT.

The chain carries TRBV11-2 and TRBJ2-7; 10 bases line up with TRBD2. With 5 bases clipped from V and 3 bases from J, the junction kept 13 bases outside the gene matches. CDR1 and CDR2 from the germline V gene are SGHAT and FQNNGV. The CDR3 is made up of 17 amino acids. The CDR3 loop is CASSRTTTSGVYYEQYF. DNA of the CDR3: TGTGCCAGCAGCCGGACAACCACTAGCGGGGTATACTACGAGCAGTACTTC. Looking up the rest from reference TRBV11-2 and TRBJ2-7 gives the full variable domain: EAGVAQSPRYKIIEKRQSVAFWCNPISGHATLYWYQQILGQGPKLLIQFQNNGVVDDSQLPKDRFSAERLKGVDSTLKIQPAKLEDSAVYLCASSRTTTSGVYYEQYFGPGTRLTVT.